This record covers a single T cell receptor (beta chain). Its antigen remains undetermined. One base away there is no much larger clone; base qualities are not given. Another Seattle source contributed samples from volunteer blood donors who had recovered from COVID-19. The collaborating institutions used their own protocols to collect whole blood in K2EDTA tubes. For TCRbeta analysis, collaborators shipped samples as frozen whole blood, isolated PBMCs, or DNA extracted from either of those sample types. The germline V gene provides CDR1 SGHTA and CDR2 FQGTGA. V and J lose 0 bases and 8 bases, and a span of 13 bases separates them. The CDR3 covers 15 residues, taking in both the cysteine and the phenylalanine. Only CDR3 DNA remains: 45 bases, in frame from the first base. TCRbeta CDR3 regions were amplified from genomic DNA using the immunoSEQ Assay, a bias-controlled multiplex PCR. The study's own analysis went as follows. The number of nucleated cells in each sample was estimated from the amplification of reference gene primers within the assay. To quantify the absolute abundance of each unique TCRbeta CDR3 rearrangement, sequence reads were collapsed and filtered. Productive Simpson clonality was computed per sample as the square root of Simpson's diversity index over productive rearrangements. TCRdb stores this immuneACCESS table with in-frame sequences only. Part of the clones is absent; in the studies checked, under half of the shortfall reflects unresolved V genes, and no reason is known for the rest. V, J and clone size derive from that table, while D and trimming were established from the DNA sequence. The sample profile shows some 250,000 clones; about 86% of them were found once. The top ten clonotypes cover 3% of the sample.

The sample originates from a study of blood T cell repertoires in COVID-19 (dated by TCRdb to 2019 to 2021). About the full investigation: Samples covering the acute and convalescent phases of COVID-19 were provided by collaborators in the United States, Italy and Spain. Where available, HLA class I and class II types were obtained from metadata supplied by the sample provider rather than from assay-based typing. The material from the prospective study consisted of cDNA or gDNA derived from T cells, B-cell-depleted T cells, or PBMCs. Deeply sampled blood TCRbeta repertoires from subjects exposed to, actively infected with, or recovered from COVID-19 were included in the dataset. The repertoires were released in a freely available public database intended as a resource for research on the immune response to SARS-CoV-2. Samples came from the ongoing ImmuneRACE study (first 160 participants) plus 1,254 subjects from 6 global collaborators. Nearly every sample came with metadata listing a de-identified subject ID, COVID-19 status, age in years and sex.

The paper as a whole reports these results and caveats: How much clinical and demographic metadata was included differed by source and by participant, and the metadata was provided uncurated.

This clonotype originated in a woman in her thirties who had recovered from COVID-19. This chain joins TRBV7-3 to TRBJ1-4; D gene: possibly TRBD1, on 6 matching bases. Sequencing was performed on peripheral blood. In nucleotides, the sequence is TGTGCCAGCAGCTTAACGGGGCAGGGGCAAGAAAAACTGTTTTTT. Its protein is CASSLTGQGQEKLFF.